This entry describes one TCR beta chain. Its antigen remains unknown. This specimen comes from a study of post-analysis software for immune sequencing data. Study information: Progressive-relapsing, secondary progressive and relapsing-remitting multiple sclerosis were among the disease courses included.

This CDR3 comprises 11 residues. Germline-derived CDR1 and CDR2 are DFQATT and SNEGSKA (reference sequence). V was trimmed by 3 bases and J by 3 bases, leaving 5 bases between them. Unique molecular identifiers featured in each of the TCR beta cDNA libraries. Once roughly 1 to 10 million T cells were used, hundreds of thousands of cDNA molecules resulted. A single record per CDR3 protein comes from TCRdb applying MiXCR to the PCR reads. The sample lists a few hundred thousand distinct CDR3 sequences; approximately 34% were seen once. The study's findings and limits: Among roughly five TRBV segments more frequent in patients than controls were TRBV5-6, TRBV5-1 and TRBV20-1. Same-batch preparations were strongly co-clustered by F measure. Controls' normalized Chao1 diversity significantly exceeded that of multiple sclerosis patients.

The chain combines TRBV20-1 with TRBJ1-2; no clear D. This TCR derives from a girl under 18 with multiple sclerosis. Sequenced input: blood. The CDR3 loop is CSASGYYGYTF. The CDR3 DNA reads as TGCAGTGCTAGCGGGTACTATGGCTACACCTTC.